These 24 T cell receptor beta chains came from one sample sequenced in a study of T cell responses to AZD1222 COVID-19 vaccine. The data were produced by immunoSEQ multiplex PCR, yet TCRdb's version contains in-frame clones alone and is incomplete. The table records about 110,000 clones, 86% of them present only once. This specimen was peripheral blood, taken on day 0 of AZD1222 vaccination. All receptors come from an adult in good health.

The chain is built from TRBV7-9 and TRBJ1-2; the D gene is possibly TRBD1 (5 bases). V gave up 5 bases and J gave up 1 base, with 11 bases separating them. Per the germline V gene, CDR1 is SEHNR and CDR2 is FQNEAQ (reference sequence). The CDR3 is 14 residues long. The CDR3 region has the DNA TGTGCCAGCAGCAATCCAGGGTTTAACTATGGCTACACCTTC. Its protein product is CASSNPGFNYGYTF.

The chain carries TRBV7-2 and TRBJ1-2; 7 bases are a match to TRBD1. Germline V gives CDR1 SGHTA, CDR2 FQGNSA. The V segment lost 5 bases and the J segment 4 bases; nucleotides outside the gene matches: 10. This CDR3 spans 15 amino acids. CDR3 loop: CASSNPGQWGYGYTF. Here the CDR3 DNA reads TGTGCCAGCAGCAACCCGGGACAGTGGGGCTATGGCTACACCTTC.

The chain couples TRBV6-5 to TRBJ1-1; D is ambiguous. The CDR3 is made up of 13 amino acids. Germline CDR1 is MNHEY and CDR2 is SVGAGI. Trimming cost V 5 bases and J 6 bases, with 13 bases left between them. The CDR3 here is CASSTKGRSEAFF. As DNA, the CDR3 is TGTGCCAGCAGTACGAAAGGGCGGTCTGAAGCTTTCTTT.

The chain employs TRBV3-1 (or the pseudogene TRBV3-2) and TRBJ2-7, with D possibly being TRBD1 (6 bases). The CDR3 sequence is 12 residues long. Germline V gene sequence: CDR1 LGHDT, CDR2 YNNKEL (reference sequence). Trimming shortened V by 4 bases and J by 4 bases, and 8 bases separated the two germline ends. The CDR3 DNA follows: TGTGCCAGCAGCCTTGGACAGTACGAGCAGTACTTC. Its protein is CASSLGQYEQYF.

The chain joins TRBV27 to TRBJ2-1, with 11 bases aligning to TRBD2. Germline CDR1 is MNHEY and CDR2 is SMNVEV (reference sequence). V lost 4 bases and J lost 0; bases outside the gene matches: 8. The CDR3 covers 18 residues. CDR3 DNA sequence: TGTGCCAGCAGTTCCCGATCTAGCGGGGGGACCTCCTACAATGAGCAGTTCTTC. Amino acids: CASSSRSSGGTSYNEQFF.

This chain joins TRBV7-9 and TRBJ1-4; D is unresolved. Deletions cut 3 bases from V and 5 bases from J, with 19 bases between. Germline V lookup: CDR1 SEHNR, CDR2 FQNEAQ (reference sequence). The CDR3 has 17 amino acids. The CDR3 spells CASSLPPLVQRNEKLFF. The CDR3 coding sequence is TGTGCCAGCAGCTTGCCCCCGCTGGTTCAGAGAAATGAAAAACTGTTTTTT.

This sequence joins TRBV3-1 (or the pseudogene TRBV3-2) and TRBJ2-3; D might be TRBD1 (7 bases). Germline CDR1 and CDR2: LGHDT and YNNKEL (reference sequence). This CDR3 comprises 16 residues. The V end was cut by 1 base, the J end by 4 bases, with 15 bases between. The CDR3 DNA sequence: TGTGCCAGCAGCCAAGTAAGCGGAGGGGGCTCAGATACGCAGTATTTT. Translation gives CASSQVSGGGSDTQYF.

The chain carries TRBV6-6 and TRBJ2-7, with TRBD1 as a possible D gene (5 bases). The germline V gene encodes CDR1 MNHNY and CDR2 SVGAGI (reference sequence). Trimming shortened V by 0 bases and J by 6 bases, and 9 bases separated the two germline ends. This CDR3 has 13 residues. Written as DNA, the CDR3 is TGTGCCAGCAGTTACTCGATCAGGGTCGAGCAGTACTTC. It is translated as CASSYSIRVEQYF.

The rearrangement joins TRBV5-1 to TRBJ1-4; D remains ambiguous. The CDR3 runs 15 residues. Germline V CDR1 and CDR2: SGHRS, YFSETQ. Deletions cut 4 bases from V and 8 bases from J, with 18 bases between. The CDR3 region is CASSARLESGEKLFF. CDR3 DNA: TGCGCCAGCAGCGCCAGACTCGAATCGGGAGAAAAACTGTTTTTT.

CDR3 DNA sequence: TGTGCCAGCAGACTCAACAGGGACCTAGACTATGGCTACACCTTC. Protein: CASRLNRDLDYGYTF. The V gene is TRBV6-5, the J gene TRBJ1-2; D might be TRBD1 (6 bases). The germline V and J ends were trimmed by 6 bases and 3 bases, with 17 bases remaining between them. The germline CDR1 and CDR2 sequences are MNHEY and SVGAGI. CDR3 length: 15 residues.

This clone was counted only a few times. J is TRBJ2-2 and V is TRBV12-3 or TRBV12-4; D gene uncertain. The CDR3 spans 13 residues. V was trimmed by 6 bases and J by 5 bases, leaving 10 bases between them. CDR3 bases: TGTGCCAGCAGGCGGAGTGGGACCGGGGAGCTGTTTTTT. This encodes CASRRSGTGELFF.

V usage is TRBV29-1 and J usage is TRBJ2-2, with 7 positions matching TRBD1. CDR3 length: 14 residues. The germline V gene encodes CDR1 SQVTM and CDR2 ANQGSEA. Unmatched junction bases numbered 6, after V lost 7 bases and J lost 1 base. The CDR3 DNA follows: TGCAGCGCTTCACAGGGGCAGAACACCGGGGAGCTGTTTTTT. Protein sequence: CSASQGQNTGELFF.

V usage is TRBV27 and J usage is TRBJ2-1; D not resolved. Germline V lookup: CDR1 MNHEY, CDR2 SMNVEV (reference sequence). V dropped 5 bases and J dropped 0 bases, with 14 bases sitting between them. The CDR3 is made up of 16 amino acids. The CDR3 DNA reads TGTGCCAGCAGTCTCCGCTACTACAGCTCCTACAATGAGCAGTTCTTC. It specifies CASSLRYYSSYNEQFF.

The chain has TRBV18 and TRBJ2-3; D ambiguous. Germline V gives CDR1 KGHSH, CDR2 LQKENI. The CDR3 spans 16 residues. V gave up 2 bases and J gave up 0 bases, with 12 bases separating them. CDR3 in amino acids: CASSPVEVTSTDTQYF. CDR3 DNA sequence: TGTGCCAGCTCACCAGTAGAGGTCACGAGCACAGATACGCAGTATTTT.

This CDR3 is CASRWQSSPGANVLTF. As DNA, the CDR3 is TGTGCCAGCAGGTGGCAATCCTCCCCTGGGGCCAACGTCCTGACTTTC. The chain carries TRBV2 and TRBJ2-6; D unclear. Germline V gene data show CDR1 as SNHLY and CDR2 as FYNNEI. The CDR3 runs to 16 residues. The V gene lost 6 bases and the J gene lost 2 bases, with 14 bases spanning the gap.

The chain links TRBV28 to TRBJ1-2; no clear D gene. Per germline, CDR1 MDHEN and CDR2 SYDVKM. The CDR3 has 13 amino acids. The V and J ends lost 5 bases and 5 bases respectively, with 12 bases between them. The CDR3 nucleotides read TGTGCCAGCAGTACCCCCCTACGATATGGCTACACCTTC. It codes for CASSTPLRYGYTF.

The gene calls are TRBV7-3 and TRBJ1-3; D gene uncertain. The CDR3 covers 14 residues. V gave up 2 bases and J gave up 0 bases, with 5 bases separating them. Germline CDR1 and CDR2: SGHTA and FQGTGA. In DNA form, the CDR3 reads TGTGCCAGCAGCTTAGTGGGCTCTGGAAACACCATATATTTT. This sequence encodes CASSLVGSGNTIYF.

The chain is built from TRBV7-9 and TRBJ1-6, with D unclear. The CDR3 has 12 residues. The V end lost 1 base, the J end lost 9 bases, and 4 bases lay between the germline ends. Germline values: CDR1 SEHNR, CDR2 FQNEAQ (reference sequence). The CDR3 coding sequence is TGTGCCAGCAGCTTAGAGGGTTCACCCCTCCACTTT. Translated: CASSLEGSPLHF.

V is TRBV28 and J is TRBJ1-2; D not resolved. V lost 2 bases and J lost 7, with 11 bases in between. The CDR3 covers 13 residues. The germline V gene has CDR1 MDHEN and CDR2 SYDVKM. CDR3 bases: TGTGCCAGCAGTTTAGTGCAATTGGGTGGCTACACCTTC. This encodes CASSLVQLGGYTF.

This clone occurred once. In nucleotides, the CDR3 is TGTGCCAGCAGTCCAGGAGGTTTAAGTCAGCCCCAGCATTTT. Protein product: CASSPGGLSQPQHF. The gene calls are TRBV6-5 and TRBJ1-5; no reliable D call. Trimming left V 5 bases short and J 6 bases short, with 14 bases between. Germline lookup yields CDR1 MNHEY and CDR2 SVGAGI. This CDR3 contains 14 residues.

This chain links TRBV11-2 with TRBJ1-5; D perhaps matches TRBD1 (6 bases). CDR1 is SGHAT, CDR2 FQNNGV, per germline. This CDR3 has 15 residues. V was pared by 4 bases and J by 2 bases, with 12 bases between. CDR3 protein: CASSSGEKGNQPQHF. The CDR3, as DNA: TGTGCCAGCAGCTCAGGGGAGAAGGGCAATCAGCCCCAGCATTTT.

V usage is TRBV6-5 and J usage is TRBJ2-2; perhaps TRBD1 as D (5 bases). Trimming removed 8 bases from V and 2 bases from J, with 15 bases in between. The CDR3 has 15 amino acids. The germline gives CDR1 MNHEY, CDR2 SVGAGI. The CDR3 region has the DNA TGTGCCAGCCTGGGTCGCAGGGCAAACACCGGGGAGCTGTTTTTT. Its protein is CASLGRRANTGELFF.

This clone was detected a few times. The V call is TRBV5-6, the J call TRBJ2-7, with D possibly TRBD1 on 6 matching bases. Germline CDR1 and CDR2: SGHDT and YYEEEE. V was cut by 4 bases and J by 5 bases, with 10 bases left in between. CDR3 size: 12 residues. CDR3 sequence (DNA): TGTGCCAGCAGCATGGACAGAAACGAGCAGTACTTC. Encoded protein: CASSMDRNEQYF.

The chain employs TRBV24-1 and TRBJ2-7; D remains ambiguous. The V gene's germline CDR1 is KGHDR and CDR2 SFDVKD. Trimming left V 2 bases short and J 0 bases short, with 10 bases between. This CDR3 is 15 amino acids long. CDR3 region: CATSDWVGTSYEQYF. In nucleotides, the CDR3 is TGTGCCACCAGTGATTGGGTCGGCACCTCCTACGAGCAGTACTTC.